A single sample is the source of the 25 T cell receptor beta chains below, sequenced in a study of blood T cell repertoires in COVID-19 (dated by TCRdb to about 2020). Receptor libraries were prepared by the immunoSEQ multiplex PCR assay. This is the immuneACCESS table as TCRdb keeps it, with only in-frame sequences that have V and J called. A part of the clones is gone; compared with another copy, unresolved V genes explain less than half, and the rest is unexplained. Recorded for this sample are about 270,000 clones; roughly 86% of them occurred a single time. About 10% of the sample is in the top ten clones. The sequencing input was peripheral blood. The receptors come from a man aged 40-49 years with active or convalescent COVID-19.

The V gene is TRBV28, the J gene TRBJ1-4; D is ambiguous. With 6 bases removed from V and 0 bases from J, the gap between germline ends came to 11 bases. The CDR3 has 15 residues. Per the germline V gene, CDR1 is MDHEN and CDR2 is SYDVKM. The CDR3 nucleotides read TGTGCCAGCAGCCCTGGAGCAACAACTAATGAAAAACTGTTTTTT. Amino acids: CASSPGATTNEKLFF.

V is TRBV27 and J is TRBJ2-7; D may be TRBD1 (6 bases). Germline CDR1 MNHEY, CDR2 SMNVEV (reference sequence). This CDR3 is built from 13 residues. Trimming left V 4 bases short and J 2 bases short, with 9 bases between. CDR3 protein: CASSSQGTYEQYF. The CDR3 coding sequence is TGTGCCAGCAGTTCACAGGGCACCTACGAGCAGTACTTC.

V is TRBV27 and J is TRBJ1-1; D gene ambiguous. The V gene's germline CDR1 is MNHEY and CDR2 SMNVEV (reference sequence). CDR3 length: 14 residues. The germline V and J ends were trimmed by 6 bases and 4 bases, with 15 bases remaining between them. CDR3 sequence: CASSPPGRATEAFF. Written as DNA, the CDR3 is TGTGCCAGCAGCCCCCCGGGGAGGGCCACTGAAGCTTTCTTT.

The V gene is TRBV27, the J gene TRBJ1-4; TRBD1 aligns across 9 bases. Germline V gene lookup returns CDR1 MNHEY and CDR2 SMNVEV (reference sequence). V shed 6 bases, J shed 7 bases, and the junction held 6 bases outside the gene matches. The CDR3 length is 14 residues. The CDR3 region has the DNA TGTGCCAGCAGGGCCGGGACAGGGATTGAAAAACTGTTTTTT. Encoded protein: CASRAGTGIEKLFF.

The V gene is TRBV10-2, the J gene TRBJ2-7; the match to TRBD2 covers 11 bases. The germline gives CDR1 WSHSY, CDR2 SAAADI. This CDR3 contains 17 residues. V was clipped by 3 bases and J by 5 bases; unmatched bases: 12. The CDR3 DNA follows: TGCGCCAGCAGTGACACCGCAGGACTAGCGGGCGTAGACGAGCAGTACTTC. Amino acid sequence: CASSDTAGLAGVDEQYF.

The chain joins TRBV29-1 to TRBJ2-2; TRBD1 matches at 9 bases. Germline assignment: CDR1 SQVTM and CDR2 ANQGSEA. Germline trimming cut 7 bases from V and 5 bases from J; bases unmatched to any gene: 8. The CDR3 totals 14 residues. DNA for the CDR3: TGCAGCGCGGGACAGGGTGAAAATACCGGGGAGCTGTTTTTT. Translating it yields CSAGQGENTGELFF.

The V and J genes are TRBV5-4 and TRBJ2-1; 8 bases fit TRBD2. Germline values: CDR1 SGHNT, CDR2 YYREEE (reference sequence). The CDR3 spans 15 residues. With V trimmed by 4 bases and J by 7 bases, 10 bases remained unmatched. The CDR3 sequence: CASSPRGGAGNEQFF. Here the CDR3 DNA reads TGTGCCAGCAGCCCACGGGGGGGGGCCGGGAATGAGCAGTTCTTC.

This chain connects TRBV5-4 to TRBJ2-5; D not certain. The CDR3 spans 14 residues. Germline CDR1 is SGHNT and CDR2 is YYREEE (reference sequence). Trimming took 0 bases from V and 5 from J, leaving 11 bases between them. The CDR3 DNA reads TGTGCCAGCAGCTTGGCTGGCGACTGGGAGACCCAGTACTTC. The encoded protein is CASSLAGDWETQYF.

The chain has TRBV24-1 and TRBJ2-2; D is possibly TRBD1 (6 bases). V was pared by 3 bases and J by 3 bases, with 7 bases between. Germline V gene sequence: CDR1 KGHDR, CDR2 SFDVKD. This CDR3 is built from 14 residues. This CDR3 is CATSDAGDTGELFF. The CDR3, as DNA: TGTGCCACCAGTGATGCAGGGGACACCGGGGAGCTGTTTTTT.

CDR3 nucleotide sequence: TGTGCCTGCGGACTAGCGGGATGGTCCGGGGAGCTGTTTTTT. Protein sequence: CACGLAGWSGELFF. The rearrangement links TRBV6-5 to TRBJ2-2; 12 nucleotides align to TRBD2. After removal of 11 bases from V and 6 bases from J, the junction contained 7 bases not matched to a gene. This CDR3 has 14 residues. Germline assignment: CDR1 MNHEY and CDR2 SVGAGI.

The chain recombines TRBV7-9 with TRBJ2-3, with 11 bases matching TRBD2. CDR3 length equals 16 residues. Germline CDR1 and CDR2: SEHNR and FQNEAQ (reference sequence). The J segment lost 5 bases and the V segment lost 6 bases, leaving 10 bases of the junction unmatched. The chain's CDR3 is CASSFNSGRAIDTQYF. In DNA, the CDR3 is TGTGCCAGCAGTTTCAATAGCGGGAGGGCCATAGATACGCAGTATTTT.

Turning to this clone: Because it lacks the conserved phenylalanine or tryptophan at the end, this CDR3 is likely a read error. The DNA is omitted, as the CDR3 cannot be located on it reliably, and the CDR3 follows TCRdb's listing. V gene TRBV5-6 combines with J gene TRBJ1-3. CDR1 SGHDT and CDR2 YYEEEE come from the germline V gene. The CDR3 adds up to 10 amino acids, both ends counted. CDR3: CASSNVTPVP.

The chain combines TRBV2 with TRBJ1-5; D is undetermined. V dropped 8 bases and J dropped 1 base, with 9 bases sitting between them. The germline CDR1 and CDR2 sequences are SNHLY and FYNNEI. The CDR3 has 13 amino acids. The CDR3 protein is CASRGESNQPQHF. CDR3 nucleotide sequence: TGTGCCAGCCGCGGGGAGAGCAATCAGCCCCAGCATTTT.

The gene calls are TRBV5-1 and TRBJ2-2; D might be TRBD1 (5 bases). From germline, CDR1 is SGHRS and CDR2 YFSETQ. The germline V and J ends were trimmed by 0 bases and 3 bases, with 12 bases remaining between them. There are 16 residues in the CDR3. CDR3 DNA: TGCGCCAGCAGCTTGGGAACCCAGGGATACACCGGGGAGCTGTTTTTT. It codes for CASSLGTQGYTGELFF.

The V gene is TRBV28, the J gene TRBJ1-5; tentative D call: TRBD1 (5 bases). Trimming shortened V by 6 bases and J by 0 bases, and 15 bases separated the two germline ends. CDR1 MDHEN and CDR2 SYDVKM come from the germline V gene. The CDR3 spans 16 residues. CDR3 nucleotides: TGTGCCAGCAGCACCATACTGGGGGGTAGCAATCAGCCCCAGCATTTT. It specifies CASSTILGGSNQPQHF.

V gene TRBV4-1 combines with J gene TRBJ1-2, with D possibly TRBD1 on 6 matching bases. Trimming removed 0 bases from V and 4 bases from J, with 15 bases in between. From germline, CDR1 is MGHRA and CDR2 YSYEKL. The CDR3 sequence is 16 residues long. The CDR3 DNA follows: TGCGCCAGCAGCCAAGAATCGATCGGCAGGGGCTATGGCTACACCTTC. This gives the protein CASSQESIGRGYGYTF.

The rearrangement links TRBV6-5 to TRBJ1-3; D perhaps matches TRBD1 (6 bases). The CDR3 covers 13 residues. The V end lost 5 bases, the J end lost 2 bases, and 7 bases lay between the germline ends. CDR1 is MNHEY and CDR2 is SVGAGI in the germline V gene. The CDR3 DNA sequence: TGTGCCAGCAGTACAGGGACTGGAAACACCATATATTTT. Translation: CASSTGTGNTIYF.

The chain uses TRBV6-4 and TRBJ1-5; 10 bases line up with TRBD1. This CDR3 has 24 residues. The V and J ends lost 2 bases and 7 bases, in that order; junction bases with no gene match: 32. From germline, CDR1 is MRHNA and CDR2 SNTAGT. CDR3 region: CASSDLRPLDRGLPDLPFLQPQHF. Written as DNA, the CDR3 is TGTGCCAGCAGTGACCTGCGACCCCTTGACAGGGGGCTACCCGATCTTCCGTTTCTACAGCCCCAGCATTTT.

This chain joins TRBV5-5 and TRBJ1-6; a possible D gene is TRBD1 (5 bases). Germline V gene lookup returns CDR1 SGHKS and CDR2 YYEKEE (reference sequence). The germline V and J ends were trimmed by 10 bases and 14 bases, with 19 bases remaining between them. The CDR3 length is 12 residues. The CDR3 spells CASRDAQRSLHF. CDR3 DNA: TGTGCCTCGCGGGACGCCCAGAGATCCCTCCACTTT.

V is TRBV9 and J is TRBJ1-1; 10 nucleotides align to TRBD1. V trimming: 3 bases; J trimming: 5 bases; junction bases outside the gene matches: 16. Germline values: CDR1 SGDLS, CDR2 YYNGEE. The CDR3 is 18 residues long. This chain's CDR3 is CASSAGDRGLVPSTEAFF. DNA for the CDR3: TGTGCCAGCAGCGCGGGGGACAGGGGACTGGTACCATCAACTGAAGCTTTCTTT.

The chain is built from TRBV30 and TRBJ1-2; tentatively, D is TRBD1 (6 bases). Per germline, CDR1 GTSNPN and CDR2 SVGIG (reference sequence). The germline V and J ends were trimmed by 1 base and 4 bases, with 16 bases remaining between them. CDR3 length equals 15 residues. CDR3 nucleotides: TGTGCCTGGAGTGCCCGACAGGATTACGGCTATGGCTACACCTTC. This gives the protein CAWSARQDYGYGYTF.

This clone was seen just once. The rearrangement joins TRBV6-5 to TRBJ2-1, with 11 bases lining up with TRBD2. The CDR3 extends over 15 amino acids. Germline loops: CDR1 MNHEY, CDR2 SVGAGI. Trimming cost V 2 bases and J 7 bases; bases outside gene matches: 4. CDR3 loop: CASSYASGRRNEQFF. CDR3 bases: TGTGCCAGCAGTTACGCTAGCGGGAGGAGGAATGAGCAGTTCTTC.

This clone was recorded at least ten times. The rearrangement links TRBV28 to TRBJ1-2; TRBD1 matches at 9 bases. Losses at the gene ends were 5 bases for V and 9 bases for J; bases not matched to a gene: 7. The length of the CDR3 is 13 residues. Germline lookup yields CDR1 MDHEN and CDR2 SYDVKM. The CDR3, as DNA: TGTGCCAGCAGTGCCGGGACAGGGAATCGCTACACCTTC. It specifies CASSAGTGNRYTF.

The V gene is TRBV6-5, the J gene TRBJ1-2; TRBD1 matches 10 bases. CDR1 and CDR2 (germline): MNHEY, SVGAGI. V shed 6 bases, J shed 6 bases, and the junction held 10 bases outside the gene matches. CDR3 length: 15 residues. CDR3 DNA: TGTGCCAGCAGGGGCACCGGGACAGGGGTTCATGGCTACACCTTC. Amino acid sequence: CASRGTGTGVHGYTF.

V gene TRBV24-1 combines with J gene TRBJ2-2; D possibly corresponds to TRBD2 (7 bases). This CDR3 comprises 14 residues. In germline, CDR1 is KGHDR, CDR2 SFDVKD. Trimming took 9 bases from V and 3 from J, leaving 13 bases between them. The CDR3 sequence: CATEEGGHTGELFF. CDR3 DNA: TGTGCCACCGAGGAGGGGGGGCACACCGGGGAGCTGTTTTTT.